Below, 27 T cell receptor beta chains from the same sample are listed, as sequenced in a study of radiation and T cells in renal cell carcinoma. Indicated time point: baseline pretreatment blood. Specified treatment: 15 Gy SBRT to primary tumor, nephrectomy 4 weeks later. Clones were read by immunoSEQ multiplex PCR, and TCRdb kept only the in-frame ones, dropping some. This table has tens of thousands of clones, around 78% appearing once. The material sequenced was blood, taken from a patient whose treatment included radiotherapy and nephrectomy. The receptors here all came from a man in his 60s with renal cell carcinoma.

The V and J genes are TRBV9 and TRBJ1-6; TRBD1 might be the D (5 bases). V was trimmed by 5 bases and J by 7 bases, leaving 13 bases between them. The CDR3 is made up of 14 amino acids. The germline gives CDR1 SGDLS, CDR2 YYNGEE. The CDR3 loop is CASSLTAGNSPLHF. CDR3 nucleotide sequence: TGTGCCAGCAGTCTTACGGCAGGGAATTCACCCCTCCACTTT.

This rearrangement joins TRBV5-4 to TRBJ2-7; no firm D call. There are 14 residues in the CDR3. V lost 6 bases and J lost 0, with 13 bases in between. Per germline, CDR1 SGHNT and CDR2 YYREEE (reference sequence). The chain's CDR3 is CASTSDQNSYEQYF. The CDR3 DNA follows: TGTGCCAGCACCTCGGACCAAAACTCCTACGAGCAGTACTTC.

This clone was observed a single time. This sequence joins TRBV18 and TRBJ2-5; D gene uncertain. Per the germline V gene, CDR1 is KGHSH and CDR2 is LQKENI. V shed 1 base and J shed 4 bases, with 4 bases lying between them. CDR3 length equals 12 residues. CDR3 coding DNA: TGTGCCAGCTCACCACTGTCAGAGACCCAGTACTTC. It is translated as CASSPLSETQYF. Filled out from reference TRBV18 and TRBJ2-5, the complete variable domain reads NAGVMQNPRHLVRRRGQEARLRCSPMKGHSHVYWYRQLPEEGLKFMVYLQKENIIDESGMPKERFSAEFPKEGPSILRIQQVVRGDSAAYFCASSPLSETQYFGPGTRLLVL.

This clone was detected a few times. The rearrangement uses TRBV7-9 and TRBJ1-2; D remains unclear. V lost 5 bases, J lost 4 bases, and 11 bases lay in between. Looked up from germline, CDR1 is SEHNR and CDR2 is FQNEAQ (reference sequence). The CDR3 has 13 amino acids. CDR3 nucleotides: TGTGCCAGCAGCCGAGAATCTATCTATGGCTACACCTTC. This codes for CASSRESIYGYTF.

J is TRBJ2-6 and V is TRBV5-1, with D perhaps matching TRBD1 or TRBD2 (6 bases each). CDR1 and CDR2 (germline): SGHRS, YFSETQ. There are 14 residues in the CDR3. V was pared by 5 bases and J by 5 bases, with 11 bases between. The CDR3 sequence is CASREGVWANVLTF. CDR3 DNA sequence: TGCGCCAGCAGGGAGGGGGTCTGGGCCAACGTCCTGACTTTC.

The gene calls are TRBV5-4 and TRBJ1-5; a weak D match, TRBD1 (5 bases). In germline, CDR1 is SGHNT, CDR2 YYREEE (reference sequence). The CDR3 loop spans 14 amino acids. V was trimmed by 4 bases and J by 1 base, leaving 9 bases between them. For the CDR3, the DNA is TGTGCCAGCAGCAGGGACGGAAGCAATCAGCCCCAGCATTTT. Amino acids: CASSRDGSNQPQHF.

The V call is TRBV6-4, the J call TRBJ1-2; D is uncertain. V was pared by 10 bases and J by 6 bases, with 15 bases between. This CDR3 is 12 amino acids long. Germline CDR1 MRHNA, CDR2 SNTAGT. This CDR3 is CAINHNGNGYTF. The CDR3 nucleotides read TGTGCCATCAACCACAACGGTAATGGCTACACCTTC.

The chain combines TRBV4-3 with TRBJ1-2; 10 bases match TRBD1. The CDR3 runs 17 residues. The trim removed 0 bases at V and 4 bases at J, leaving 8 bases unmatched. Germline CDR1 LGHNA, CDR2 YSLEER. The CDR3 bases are TGCGCCAGCAGCCAAGAATTAGGGGACAGGGGAAGCTATGGCTACACCTTC. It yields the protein CASSQELGDRGSYGYTF.

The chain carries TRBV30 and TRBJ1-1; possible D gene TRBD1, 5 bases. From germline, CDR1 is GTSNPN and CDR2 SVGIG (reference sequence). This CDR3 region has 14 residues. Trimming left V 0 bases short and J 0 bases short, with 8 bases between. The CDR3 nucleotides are TGTGCCTGGAGTGTAACAGGCATGAACACTGAAGCTTTCTTT. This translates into CAWSVTGMNTEAFF.

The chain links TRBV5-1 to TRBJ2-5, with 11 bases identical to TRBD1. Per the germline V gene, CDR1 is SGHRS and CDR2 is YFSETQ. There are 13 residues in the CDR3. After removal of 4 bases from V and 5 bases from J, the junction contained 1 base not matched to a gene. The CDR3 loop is CASSGTGGETQYF. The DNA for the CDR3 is TGCGCCAGCAGCGGGACAGGGGGGGAGACCCAGTACTTC.

CDR3 nucleotide sequence: TGTGCCAGCAGTGAATATACTAGCCGGGCACCCCTCCACTTT. Protein: CASSEYTSRAPLHF. The chain couples TRBV2 to TRBJ1-6; D gene uncertain. Trimming left V 2 bases short and J 11 bases short, with 13 bases between. The CDR3 is 14 residues long. Germline CDR1 and CDR2: SNHLY and FYNNEI.

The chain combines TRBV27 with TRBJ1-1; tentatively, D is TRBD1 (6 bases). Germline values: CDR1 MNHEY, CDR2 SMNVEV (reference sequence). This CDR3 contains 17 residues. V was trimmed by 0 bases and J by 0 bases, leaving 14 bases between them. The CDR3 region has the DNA TGTGCCAGCAGTTTATCCCCCCCGACAGGCATGAACACTGAAGCTTTCTTT. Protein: CASSLSPPTGMNTEAFF.

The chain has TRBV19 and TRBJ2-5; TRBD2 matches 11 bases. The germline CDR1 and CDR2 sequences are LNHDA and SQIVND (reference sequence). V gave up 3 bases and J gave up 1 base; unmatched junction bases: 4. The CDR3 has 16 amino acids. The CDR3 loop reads CASSIGTSGSQETQYF. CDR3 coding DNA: TGTGCCAGTAGTATCGGGACTAGCGGTTCCCAAGAGACCCAGTACTTC.

The CDR3 loop is CASSPWEGGGAQYF. The CDR3, as DNA: TGTGCCAGCAGCCCTTGGGAGGGCGGGGGGGCCCAGTACTTC. The chain joins TRBV7-2 to TRBJ2-5, with 9 nucleotides matching TRBD2. The germline CDR1 and CDR2 sequences are SGHTA and FQGNSA. The CDR3 extends over 14 amino acids. The ends lost 5 bases at V and 9 bases at J; junction bases unmatched: 10.

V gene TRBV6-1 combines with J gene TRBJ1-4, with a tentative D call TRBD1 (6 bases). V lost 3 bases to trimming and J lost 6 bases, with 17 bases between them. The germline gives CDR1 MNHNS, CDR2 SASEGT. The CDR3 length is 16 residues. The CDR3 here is CASSEVGIRGYEKLFF. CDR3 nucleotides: TGTGCCAGCAGTGAGGTGGGGATTAGGGGGTATGAAAAACTGTTTTTT.

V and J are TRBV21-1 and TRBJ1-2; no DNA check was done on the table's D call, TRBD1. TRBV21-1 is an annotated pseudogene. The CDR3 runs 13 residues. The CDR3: CASISDRVYGYTF. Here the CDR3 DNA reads TGTGCCAGCATCTCCGACAGAGTCTATGGCTACACCTTC.

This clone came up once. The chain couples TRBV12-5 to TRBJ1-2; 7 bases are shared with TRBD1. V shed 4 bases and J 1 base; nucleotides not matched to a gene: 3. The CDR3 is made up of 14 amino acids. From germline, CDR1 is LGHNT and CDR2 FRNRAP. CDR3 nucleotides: TGTGCTAGTGGTTCGGGACAGATTAACTATGGCTACACCTTC. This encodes CASGSGQINYGYTF.

CDR3 sequence: CASSQGGQETQYF. CDR3 coding DNA: TGCGCCAGCAGTCAGGGGGGGCAAGAGACCCAGTACTTC. The chain uses TRBV5-1 and TRBJ2-5; the D call may be TRBD1 or TRBD2 (7 bases each). In germline, CDR1 is SGHRS, CDR2 YFSETQ. This CDR3 contains 13 residues. Trimming shortened V by 5 bases and J by 2 bases, and 10 bases separated the two germline ends.

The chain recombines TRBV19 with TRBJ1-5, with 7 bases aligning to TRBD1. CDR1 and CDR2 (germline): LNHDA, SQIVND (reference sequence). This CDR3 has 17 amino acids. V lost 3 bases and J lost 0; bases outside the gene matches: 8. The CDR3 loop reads CASSMSRGGFSNQPQHF. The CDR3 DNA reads TGTGCCAGTAGTATGTCCAGGGGGGGATTTAGCAATCAGCCCCAGCATTTT.

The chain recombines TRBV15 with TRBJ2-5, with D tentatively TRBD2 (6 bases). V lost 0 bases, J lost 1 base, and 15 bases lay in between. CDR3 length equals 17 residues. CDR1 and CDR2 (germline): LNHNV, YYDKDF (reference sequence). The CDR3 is CATSRDTGGVRQETQYF. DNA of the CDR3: TGTGCCACCAGCAGAGATACTGGCGGGGTCCGCCAAGAGACCCAGTACTTC. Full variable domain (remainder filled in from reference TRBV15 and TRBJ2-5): DAMVIQNPRYQVTQFGKPVTLSCSQTLNHNVMYWYQQKSSQAPKLLFHYYDKDFNNEADTPDNFQSRRPNTSFCFLDIRSPGLGDTAMYLCATSRDTGGVRQETQYFGPGTRLLVL.

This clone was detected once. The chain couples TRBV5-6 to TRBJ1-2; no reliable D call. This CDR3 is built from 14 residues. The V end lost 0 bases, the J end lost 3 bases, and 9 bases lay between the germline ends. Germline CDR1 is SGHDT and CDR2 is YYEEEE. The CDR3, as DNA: TGTGCCAGCAGCTTGGGGCAGGTTGACTATGGCTACACCTTC. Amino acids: CASSLGQVDYGYTF.

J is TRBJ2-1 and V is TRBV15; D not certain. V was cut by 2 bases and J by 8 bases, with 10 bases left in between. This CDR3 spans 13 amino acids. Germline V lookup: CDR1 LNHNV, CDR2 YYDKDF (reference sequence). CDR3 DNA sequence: TGTGCCACCAGCAGAACGACGGGCTATGAGCAGTTCTTC. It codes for CATSRTTGYEQFF.

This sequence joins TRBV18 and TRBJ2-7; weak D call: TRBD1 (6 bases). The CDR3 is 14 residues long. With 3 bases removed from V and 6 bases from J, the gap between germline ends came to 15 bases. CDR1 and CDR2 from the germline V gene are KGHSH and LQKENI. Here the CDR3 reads CASSPGQALFEQYF. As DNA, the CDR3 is TGTGCCAGCTCACCGGGACAAGCACTTTTCGAGCAGTACTTC.

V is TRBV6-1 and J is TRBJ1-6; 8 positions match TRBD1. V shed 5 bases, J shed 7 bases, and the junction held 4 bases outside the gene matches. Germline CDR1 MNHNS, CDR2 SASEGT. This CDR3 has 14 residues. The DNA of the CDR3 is TGTGCCAGCAGTTCAACAGGGGGAAATTCACCCCTCCACTTT. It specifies CASSSTGGNSPLHF.

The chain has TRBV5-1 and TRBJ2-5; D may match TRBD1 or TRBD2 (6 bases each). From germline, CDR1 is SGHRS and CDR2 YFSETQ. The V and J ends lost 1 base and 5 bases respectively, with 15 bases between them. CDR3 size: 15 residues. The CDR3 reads CASSLTARGPETQYF. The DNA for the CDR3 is TGCGCCAGCAGCTTGACGGCACGGGGGCCGGAGACCCAGTACTTC.

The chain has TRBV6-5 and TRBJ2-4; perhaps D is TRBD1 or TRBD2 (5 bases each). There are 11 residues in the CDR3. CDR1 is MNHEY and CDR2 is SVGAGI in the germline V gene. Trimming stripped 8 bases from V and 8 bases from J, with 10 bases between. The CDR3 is CASVRGDIQYF. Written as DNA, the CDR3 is TGTGCCAGCGTTAGGGGAGACATTCAGTACTTC.

The CDR3 DNA reads as TGTGCCAGCGGGGTGGTCAGACCGAACACCGGGGAGCTGTTTTTT. Its protein product is CASGVVRPNTGELFF. The rearrangement uses TRBV6-1 and TRBJ2-2; D gene ambiguous. From germline, CDR1 is MNHNS and CDR2 SASEGT. CDR3 length: 15 amino acids. The V and J ends lost 8 bases and 0 bases respectively, with 13 bases between them.